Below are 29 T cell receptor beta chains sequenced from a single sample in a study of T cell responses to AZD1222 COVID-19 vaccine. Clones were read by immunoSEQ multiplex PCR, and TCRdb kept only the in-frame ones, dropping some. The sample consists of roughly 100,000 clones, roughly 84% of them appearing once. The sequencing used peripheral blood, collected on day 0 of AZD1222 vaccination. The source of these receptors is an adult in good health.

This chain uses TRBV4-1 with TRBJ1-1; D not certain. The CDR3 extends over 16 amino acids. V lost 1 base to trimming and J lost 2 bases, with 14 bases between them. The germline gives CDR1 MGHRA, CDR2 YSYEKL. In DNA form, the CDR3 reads TGCGCCAGCAGCCAAGGGGGTCGGGGAGGCAACACTGAAGCTTTCTTT. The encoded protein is CASSQGGRGGNTEAFF.

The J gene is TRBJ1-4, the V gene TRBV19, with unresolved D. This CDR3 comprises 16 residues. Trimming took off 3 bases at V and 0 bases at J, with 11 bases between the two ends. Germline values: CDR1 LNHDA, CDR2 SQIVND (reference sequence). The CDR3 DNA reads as TGTGCCAGTAGTATGCCGGTCTATGCAACTAATGAAAAACTGTTTTTT. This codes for CASSMPVYATNEKLFF.

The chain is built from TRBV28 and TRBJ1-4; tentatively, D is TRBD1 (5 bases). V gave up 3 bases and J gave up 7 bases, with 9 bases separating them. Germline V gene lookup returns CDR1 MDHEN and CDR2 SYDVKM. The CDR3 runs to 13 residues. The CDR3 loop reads CASSFGGTEKLFF. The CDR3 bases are TGTGCCAGCAGTTTTGGTGGGACTGAAAAACTGTTTTTT.

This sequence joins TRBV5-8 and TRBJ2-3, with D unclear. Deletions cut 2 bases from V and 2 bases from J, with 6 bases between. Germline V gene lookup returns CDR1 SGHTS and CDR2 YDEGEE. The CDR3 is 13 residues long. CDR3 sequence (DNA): TGTGCCAGCAGCTTCCGTTTCACAGATACGCAGTATTTT. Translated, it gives CASSFRFTDTQYF. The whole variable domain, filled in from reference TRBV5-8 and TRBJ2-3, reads EAGVTQSPTHLIKTRGQQATLRCSPISGHTSVYWYQQALGLGLQFLLWYDEGEERNRGNFPPRFSGRQFPNYSSELNVNALELEDSALYLCASSFRFTDTQYFGPGTRLTVL.

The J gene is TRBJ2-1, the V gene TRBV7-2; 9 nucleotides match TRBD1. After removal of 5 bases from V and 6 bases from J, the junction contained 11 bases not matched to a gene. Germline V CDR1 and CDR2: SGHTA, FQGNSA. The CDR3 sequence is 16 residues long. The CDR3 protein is CASSPHGDREINEQFF. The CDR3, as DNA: TGTGCCAGCAGCCCCCACGGGGACAGGGAAATCAATGAGCAGTTCTTC.

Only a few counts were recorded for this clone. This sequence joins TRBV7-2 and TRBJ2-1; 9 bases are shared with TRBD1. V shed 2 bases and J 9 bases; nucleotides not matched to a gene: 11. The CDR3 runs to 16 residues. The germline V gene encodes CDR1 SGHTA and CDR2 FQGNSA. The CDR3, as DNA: TGTGCCAGCAGCTTAACGGCGGGACAGGGCATCGGTGAGCAGTTCTTC. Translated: CASSLTAGQGIGEQFF.

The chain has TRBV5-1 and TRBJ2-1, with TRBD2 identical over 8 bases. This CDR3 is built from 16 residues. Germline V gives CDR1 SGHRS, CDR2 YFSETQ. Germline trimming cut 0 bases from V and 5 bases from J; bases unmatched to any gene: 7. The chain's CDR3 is CASSLGVTSGNNEQFF. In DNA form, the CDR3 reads TGCGCCAGCAGCTTGGGCGTTACTAGCGGAAACAATGAGCAGTTCTTC.

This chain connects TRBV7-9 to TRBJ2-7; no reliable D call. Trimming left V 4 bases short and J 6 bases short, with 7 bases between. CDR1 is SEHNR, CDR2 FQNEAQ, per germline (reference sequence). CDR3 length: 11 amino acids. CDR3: CASSSSIEQYF. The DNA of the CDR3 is TGTGCCAGCAGCTCATCCATCGAGCAGTACTTC. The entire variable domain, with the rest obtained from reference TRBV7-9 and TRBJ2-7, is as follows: DTGVSQNPRHKITKRGQNVTFRCDPISEHNRLYWYRQTLGQGPEFLTYFQNEAQLEKSRLLSDRFSAERPKGSFSTLEIQRTEQGDSAMYLCASSSSIEQYFGPGTRLTVT.

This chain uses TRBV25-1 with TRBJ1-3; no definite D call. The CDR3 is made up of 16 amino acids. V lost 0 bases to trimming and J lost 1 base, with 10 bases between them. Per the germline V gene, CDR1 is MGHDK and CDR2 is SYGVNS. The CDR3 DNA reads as TGTGCCAGCAGTGAATACCGCCGGTCTTCTGGAAACACCATATATTTT. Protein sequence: CASSEYRRSSGNTIYF. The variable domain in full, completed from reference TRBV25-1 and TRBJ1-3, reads EADIYQTPRYLVIGTGKKITLECSQTMGHDKMYWYQQDPGMELHLIHYSYGVNSTEKGDLSSESTVSRIRTEHFPLTLESARPSHTSQYLCASSEYRRSSGNTIYFGEGSWLTVV.

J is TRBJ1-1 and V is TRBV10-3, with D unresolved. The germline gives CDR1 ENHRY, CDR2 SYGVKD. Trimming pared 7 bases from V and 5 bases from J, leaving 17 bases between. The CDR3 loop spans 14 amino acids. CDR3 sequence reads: CAIKGRRQDTEAFF. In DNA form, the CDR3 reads TGTGCCATCAAAGGAAGGCGTCAGGATACTGAAGCTTTCTTT.

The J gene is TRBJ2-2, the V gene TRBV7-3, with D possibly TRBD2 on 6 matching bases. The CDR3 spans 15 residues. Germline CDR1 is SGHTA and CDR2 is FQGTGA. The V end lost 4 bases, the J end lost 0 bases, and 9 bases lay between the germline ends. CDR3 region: CASSSGGPNTGELFF. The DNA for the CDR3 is TGTGCCAGCAGCTCAGGAGGGCCGAACACCGGGGAGCTGTTTTTT.

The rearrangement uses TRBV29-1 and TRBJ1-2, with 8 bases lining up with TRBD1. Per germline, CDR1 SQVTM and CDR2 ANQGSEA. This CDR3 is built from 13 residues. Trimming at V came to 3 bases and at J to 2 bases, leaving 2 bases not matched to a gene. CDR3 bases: TGCAGCGTTGAGGACAGGGAAAACTATGGCTACACCTTC. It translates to CSVEDRENYGYTF. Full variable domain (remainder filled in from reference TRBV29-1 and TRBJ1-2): SAVISQKPSRDICQRGTSLTIQCQVDSQVTMMFWYRQQPGQSLTLIATANQGSEATYESGFVIDKFPISRPNLTFSTLTVSNMSPEDSSIYLCSVEDRENYGYTFGSGTRLTVV.

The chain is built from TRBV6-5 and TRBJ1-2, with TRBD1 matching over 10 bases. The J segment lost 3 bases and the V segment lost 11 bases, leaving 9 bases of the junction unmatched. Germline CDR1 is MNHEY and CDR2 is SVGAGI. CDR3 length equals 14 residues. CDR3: CASRDRGFDYGYTF. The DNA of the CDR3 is TGTGCCTCCCGGGACAGGGGTTTTGACTATGGCTACACCTTC.

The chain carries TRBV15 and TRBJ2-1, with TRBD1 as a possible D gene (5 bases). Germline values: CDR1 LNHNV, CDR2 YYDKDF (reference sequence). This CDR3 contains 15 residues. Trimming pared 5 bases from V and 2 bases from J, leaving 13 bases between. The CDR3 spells CATSPREGTYNEQFF. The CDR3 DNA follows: TGTGCCACCAGCCCCAGGGAAGGAACCTACAATGAGCAGTTCTTC.

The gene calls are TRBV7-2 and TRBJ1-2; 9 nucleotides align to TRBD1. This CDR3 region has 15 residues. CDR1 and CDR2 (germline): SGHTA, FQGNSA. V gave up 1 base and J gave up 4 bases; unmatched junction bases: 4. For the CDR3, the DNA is TGTGCCAGCAGCTTAGATCGACAGGGGGTCTATGGCTACACCTTC. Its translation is CASSLDRQGVYGYTF.

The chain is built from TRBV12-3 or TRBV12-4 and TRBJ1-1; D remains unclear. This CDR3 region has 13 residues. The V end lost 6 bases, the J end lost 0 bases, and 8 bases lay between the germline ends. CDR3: CASRAQMNTEAFF. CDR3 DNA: TGTGCCAGCAGGGCCCAGATGAACACTGAAGCTTTCTTT.

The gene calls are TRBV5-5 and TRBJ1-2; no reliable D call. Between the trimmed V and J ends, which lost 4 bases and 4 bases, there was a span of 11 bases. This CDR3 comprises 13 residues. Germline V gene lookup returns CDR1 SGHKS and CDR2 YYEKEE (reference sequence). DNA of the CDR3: TGTGCCAGCAGCGCGGACGGGCGCTATGGCTACACCTTC. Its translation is CASSADGRYGYTF.

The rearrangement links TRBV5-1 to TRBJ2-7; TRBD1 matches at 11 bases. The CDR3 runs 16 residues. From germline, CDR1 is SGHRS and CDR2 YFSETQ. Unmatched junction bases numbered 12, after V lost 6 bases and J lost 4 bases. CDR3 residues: CASNSGGGQGAYEQYF. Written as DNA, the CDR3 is TGCGCCAGCAATAGTGGTGGTGGACAGGGGGCGTACGAGCAGTACTTC. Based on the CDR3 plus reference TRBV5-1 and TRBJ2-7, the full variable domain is KAGVTQTPRYLIKTRGQQVTLSCSPISGHRSVSWYQQTPGQGLQFLFEYFSETQRNKGNFPGRFSGRQFSNSRSEMNVSTLELGDSALYLCASNSGGGQGAYEQYFGPGTRLTVT.

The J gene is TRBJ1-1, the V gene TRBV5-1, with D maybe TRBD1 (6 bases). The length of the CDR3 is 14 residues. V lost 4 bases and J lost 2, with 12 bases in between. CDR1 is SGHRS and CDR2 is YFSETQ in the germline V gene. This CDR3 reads CASSAGQTNTEAFF. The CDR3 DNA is TGCGCCAGCAGCGCTGGACAGACCAACACTGAAGCTTTCTTT.

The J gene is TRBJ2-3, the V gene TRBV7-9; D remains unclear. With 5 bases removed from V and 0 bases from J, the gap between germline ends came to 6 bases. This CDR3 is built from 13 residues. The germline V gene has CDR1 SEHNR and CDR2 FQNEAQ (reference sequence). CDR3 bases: TGTGCCAGCAGCATAGGGAGCACAGATACGCAGTATTTT. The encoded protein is CASSIGSTDTQYF.

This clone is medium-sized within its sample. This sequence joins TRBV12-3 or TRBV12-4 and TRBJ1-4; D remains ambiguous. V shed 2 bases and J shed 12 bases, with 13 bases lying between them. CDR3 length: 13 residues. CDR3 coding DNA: TGTGCCAGCAGTTTACCGGAAGATGAGGAACTGTTTTTT. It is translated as CASSLPEDEELFF.

This CDR3 reads CASSLASGTGEEKLFF. CDR3 nucleotides: TGTGCCAGCAGCTTAGCCTCCGGGACAGGGGAAGAAAAACTGTTTTTT. The gene calls are TRBV28 and TRBJ1-4; 10 bases map to TRBD1. CDR3 length: 16 residues. Unmatched junction bases numbered 12, after V lost 6 bases and J lost 8 bases. CDR1 and CDR2 from the germline V gene are MDHEN and SYDVKM. The complete variable domain, with remaining parts taken from reference TRBV28 and TRBJ1-4, reads DVKVTQSSRYLVKRTGEKVFLECVQDMDHENMFWYRQDPGLGLRLIYFSYDVKMKEKGDIPEGYSVSREKKERFSLILESASTNQTSMYLCASSLASGTGEEKLFFGSGTQLSVL.

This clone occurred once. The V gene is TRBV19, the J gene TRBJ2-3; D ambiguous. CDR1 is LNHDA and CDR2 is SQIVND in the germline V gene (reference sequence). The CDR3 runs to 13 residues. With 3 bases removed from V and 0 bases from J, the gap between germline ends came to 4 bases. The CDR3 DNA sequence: TGTGCCAGTAGTATTCCCAGCACAGATACGCAGTATTTT. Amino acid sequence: CASSIPSTDTQYF.

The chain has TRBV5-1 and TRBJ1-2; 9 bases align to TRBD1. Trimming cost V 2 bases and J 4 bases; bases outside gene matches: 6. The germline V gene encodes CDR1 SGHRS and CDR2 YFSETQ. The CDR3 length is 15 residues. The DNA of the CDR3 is TGCGCCAGCAGCTTCGGGTCGGGACAGGGCTATGGCTACACCTTC. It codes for CASSFGSGQGYGYTF.

CDR3 sequence reads: CASSQRGGGSSEKLFF. CDR3 DNA: TGCGCCAGCAGCCAACGGGGTGGGGGGTCGAGTGAAAAACTGTTTTTT. V gene TRBV4-3 combines with J gene TRBJ1-4; D perhaps matches TRBD1 (5 bases). The germline CDR1 and CDR2 sequences are LGHNA and YSLEER. Deletions cut 2 bases from V and 7 bases from J, with 17 bases between. The CDR3 runs 16 residues.

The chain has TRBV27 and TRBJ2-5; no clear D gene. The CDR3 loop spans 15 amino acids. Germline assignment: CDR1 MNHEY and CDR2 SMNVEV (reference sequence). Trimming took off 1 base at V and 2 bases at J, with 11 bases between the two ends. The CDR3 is CASSLLGLSQETQYF. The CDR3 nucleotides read TGTGCCAGCAGTTTATTGGGTTTATCACAAGAGACCCAGTACTTC.

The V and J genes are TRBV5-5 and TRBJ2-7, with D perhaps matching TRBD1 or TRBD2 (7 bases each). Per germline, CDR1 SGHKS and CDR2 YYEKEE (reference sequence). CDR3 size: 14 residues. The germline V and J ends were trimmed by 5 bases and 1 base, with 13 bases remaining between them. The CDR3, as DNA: TGTGCCAGCAGAGGGGGGGACAGATCCTACGAGCAGTACGTC. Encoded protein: CASRGGDRSYEQYV.

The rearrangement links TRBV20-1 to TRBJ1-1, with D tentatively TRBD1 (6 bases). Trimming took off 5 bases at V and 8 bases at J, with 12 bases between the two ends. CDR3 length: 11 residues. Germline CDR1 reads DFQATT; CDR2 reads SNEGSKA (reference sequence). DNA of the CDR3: TGCAGTGCTTGGGGACAAGTGGAAGCTTTCTTT. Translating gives CSAWGQVEAFF.

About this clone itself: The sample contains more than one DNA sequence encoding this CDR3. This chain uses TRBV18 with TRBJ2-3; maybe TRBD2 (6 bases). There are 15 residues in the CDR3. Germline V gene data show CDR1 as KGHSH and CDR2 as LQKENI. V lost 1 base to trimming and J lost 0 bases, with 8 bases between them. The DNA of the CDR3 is TGTGCCAGCTCACCACTGGCGGGGAGCACAGATACGCAGTATTTT. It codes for CASSPLAGSTDTQYF. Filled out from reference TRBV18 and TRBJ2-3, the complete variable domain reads NAGVMQNPRHLVRRRGQEARLRCSPMKGHSHVYWYRQLPEEGLKFMVYLQKENIIDESGMPKERFSAEFPKEGPSILRIQQVVRGDSAAYFCASSPLAGSTDTQYFGPGTRLTVL.